Below, one T cell receptor beta chain is given with its context. The antigen remains unidentified. This sample stems from a study of beta chain features in type 1 diabetes. The study, taken as a whole, reports: Insertions at VDJ junctions were less frequent in type 1 diabetes patients. These patients also deleted more nucleotides at the same junctions. TCRB CDR3 length was moderately but significantly reduced in all four CD4+ subsets of Type 1 diabetes patients. Compared to healthy donors, patients appeared to have naive, central memory and Treg TCRB repertoires that were more alike.

The V end was cut by 1 base, the J end by 3 bases, with 13 bases between. The germline V gene encodes CDR1 LGHNA and CDR2 YNFKEQ. The CDR3 has 15 amino acids. Based on CD45RO/CCR7/CD25/CD127/CD95/CD27, CD4+ regulatory, stem cell-like memory, naive and central memory cells were sorted. Each population that was sorted was more than 98% pure. Every isolated RNA sample was fully reverse transcribed, so sequencing captured expressed TCRB transcripts. The repertoire was sequenced with immunoSEQ multiplex PCR; TCRdb's copy has only in-frame clones and lacks some. Altogether more than 550,000 clones are present, around an eighth being singletons, with the ten largest covering nearly 0.04%.

The specimen was naive CD4+ T cells from blood. The receptor was derived from a man between 18 and 35 years old with type 1 diabetes. The chain couples TRBV4-2 to TRBJ2-7, with D possibly TRBD2 on 6 matching bases. CDR3 sequence reads: CASSQGGTAGYEQYF. CDR3 in DNA: TGTGCCAGCAGCCAAGGCGGGACCGCCGGCTACGAGCAGTACTTC.